These 7 T cell receptor beta chains were all obtained from the same sample, sequenced in a study of early stage breast cancer tumors. The method was immunoSEQ multiplex PCR; TCRdb's version includes in-frame clones alone and lacks a portion of them. The sample lists 30,000 or so clones; around 75% were seen once. Sequencing used blood. These receptors all come from a person aged 35-49 years with breast cancer.

This clone turned up a few times. J is TRBJ2-7 and V is TRBV7-2; 8 nucleotides agree with TRBD2. Germline V gene sequence: CDR1 SGHTA, CDR2 FQGNSA. J gave up 4 bases and V 1 base, and 6 bases lay outside the gene matches. This CDR3 is 15 amino acids long. This CDR3 is CASSLGTSTVYEQYF. In DNA form, the CDR3 reads TGTGCCAGCAGCTTAGGGACTAGCACCGTGTACGAGCAGTACTTC.

The rearrangement links TRBV11-1 to TRBJ1-4, with D unresolved. V was clipped by 6 bases and J by 3 bases, with 8 bases between them. This CDR3 has 13 residues. The germline CDR1 and CDR2 sequences are SGHAT and FQDESV (reference sequence). The CDR3 here is CASRTDPNEKLFF. As DNA, the CDR3 is TGTGCCAGCAGGACGGACCCTAATGAAAAACTGTTTTTT.

The V gene is TRBV7-6, the J gene TRBJ2-2; D might be TRBD2 (6 bases). CDR3 size: 18 residues. Germline V lookup: CDR1 SGHVS, CDR2 FNYEAQ. Trimming cost V 2 bases and J 4 bases, with 20 bases left between them. This CDR3 reads CASSLLPGGADPTGELFF. CDR3 nucleotides: TGTGCCAGCAGCTTACTCCCTGGCGGGGCGGACCCCACCGGGGAGCTGTTTTTT.

This chain joins TRBV5-1 and TRBJ2-5, with no clear D. The CDR3 runs 17 residues. Germline V gives CDR1 SGHRS, CDR2 YFSETQ. V shed 0 bases and J shed 5 bases, with 20 bases lying between them. The CDR3 nucleotides are TGCGCCAGCAGCTTGGGAGGTAGTATTGGGGTCATGGAGACCCAGTACTTC. Its translation: CASSLGGSIGVMETQYF.

V is TRBV10-3 and J is TRBJ2-6; no clear D. V gave up 6 bases and J gave up 2 bases, with 2 bases separating them. CDR1 and CDR2 (germline): ENHRY, SYGVKD. The CDR3 contains 12 residues. The CDR3 nucleotides read TGTGCCATCAGCCCTGGGGCCAACGTCCTGACTTTC. Its protein is CAISPGANVLTF.

V is TRBV13 and J is TRBJ2-1, with 8 bases matching TRBD2. Germline CDR1 is PRHDT and CDR2 is FYEKMQ (reference sequence). This CDR3 comprises 16 residues. V dropped 5 bases and J dropped 4; count of bases not matched to a gene: 10. The CDR3, as DNA: TGTGCCAGCAGCCCCCCAACTAGCGGATTTTACAATGAGCAGTTCTTC. Translation: CASSPPTSGFYNEQFF.

The gene calls are TRBV4-2 and TRBJ2-5; 12 bases align to TRBD2. Germline V gene data show CDR1 as LGHNA and CDR2 as YNFKEQ. The CDR3 is 20 amino acids. J was trimmed by 1 base and V by 0 bases; bases with no gene match: 12. CDR3 region: CASSQDLPTSGSIAQETQYF. DNA for the CDR3: TGTGCCAGCAGCCAAGATCTACCGACTAGCGGGAGTATCGCCCAAGAGACCCAGTACTTC.